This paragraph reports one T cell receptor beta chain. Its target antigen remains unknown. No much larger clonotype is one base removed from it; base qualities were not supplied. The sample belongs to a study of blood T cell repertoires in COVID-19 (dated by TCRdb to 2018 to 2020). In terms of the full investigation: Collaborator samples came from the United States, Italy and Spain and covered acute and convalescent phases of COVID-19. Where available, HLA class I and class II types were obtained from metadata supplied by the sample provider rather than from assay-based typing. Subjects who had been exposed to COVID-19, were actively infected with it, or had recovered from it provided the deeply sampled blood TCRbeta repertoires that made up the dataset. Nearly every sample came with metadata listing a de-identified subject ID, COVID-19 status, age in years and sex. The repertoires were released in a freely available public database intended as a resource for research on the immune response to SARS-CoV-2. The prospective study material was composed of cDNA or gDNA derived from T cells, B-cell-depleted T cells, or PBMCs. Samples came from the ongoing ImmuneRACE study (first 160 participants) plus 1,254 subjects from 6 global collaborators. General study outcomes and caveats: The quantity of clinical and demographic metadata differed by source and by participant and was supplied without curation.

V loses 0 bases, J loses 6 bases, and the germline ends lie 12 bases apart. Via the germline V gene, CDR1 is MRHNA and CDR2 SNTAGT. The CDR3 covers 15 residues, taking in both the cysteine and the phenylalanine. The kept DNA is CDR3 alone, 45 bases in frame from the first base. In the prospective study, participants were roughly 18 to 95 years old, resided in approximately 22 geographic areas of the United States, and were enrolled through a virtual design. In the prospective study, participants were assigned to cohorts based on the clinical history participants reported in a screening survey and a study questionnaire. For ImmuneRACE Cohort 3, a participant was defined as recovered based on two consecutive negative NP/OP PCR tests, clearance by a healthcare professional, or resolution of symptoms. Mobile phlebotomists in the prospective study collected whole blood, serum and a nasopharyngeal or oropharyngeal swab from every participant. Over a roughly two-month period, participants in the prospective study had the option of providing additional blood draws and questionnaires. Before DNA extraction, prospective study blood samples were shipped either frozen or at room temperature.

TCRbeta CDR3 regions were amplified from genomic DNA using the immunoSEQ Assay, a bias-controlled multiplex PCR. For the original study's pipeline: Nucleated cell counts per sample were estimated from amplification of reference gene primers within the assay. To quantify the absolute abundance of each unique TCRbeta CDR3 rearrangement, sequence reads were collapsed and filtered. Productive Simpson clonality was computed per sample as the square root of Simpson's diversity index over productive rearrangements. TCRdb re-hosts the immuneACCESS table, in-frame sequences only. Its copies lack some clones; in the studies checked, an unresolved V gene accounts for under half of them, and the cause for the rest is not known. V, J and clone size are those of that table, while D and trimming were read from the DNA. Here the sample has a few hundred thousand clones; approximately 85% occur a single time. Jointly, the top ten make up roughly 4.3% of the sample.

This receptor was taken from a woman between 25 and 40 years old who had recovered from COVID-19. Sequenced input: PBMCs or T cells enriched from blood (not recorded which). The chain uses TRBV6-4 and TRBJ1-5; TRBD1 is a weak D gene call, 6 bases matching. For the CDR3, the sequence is CASSDSAGAGQPQHF. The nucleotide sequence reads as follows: TGTGCCAGCAGTGACTCAGCAGGGGCGGGTCAGCCCCAGCATTTT.